Sequencing of this T cell receptor (beta chain) was carried out in a study of blood T cell repertoires in COVID-19. Study at large: Sample material is recorded as cDNA or gDNA derived from T cells, B-cell-depleted T cells, or PBMCs.

From germline, CDR1 is SGHTA and CDR2 FQGNSA. The CDR3 sequence is 13 residues long. The trim removed 5 bases at V and 4 bases at J, leaving 3 bases unmatched. Source study methods: Amplifying reference gene primers gave estimates of nucleated cell counts. Data came from immunoSEQ multiplex PCR; TCRdb stores just in-frame clones and leaves some out. V and J calls plus clone size are reproduced from that table; the DNA served to infer D and trimming. The profile covers around 120,000 clones, with about 83% appearing a single time and about 6% taken by the ten largest. The sample taken for sequencing was peripheral blood. The rearrangement links TRBV7-2 to TRBJ2-5, with 8 bases aligning to TRBD1. This receptor was obtained from a man older than 75 with active or convalescent COVID-19. The DNA for the CDR3 is TGTGCCAGCAGCCGTGACAGGGGAGAGACCCAGTACTTC. It yields the protein CASSRDRGETQYF.